Below are 20 T cell receptor beta chains sequenced from a single sample in a study of post-analysis software for immune sequencing data. Study results and limitations: Patients used five TRBV segments, including TRBV5-6, TRBV5-1 and TRBV20-1, more often than controls.

These receptors' antigens are unknown. The TCR beta cDNA libraries contained unique molecular identifiers. TCRdb itself ran the PCR reads through MiXCR, one entry per CDR3 protein. The sample lists approximately 440,000 distinct CDR3 sequences, roughly 45% occurring once. The sequenced sample consisted of blood. These TCRs come from a girl aged 5-17 years with multiple sclerosis.

This clonotype was counted between two and nine times. J is TRBJ2-1 and V is TRBV12-3 or TRBV12-4, with D possibly TRBD2 on 6 matching bases. The V end was cut by 3 bases, the J end by 4 bases, with 10 bases between. This CDR3 has 14 amino acids. The CDR3 protein is CASSFQAGYNEQFF. For the CDR3, the DNA is TGTGCCAGCAGTTTTCAAGCGGGTTACAATGAGCAGTTCTTC.

This sequence joins TRBV12-3 or TRBV12-4 and TRBJ2-1; TRBD2 might be the D (6 bases). V was cut by 5 bases and J by 3 bases, with 8 bases left in between. This CDR3 is built from 13 residues. The CDR3 DNA sequence: TGTGCCAGCAGTGGGGACTTCTACAATGAGCAGTTCTTC. Its protein product is CASSGDFYNEQFF.

This chain joins TRBV7-3 and TRBJ2-2; no clear D gene. The germline gives CDR1 SGHTA, CDR2 FQGTGA. CDR3 length equals 16 residues. V was clipped by 6 bases and J by 0 bases, with 14 bases between them. The CDR3 sequence: CASRDDGDPNTGELFF. In nucleotides, the CDR3 is TGTGCCAGCAGGGATGATGGGGATCCGAACACCGGGGAGCTGTTTTTT.

This clonotype showed up just a few times. V usage is TRBV7-2 and J usage is TRBJ2-7; TRBD2 matches 7 bases. CDR3 length: 15 residues. Unmatched junction bases numbered 4, after V lost 2 bases and J lost 0 bases. In germline, CDR1 is SGHTA, CDR2 FQGNSA. The CDR3 bases are TGTGCCAGCAGCTTAAGCGGGGATCCCTCCTACGAGCAGTACTTC. It yields the protein CASSLSGDPSYEQYF.

V and J are TRBV4-2 and TRBJ2-5; 7 bases fit TRBD2. The J call may be faulty, since TRBJ2-7 better matches the DNA end. The CDR3 has 17 residues. Looked up from germline, CDR1 is LGHNA and CDR2 is YNFKEQ. CDR3 coding DNA: TGTGCCAGCAGCCAGTTCTGGAGCGGGAAGGGTGGTTACGAGCAGTACTTC. Protein: CASSQFWSGKGGYEQYF.

J is TRBJ2-7 and V is TRBV6-6; tentative D call: TRBD1 (6 bases). Germline V gene sequence: CDR1 MNHNY, CDR2 SVGAGI (reference sequence). The CDR3 runs to 16 residues. Trimming removed 0 bases from V and 7 bases from J, with 19 bases in between. In DNA, the CDR3 is TGTGCCAGCAGTTACTCGTCACCGGGACACTCTAGGGAGCAGTACTTC. Translation gives CASSYSSPGHSREQYF.

In this sample, this clonotype turned up once. This chain connects TRBV6-1 to TRBJ2-7; 10 bases match TRBD2. The J call could be wrong; TRBJ2-5 is a better fit for the DNA end. Germline values: CDR1 MNHNS, CDR2 SASEGT. The CDR3 extends over 15 amino acids. CDR3 region: CASSELLAGTKTQYF. For the CDR3, the DNA is TGTGCCAGCAGTGAATTACTAGCGGGAACGAAGACCCAGTACTTC.

V usage is TRBV7-2 and J usage is TRBJ2-1, with TRBD2 matching over 7 bases. CDR3 size: 17 residues. Germline values: CDR1 SGHTA, CDR2 FQGNSA. Trimming removed 6 bases from V and 0 bases from J; junction bases left unmatched: 11. CDR3 in DNA: TGTGCCAGCAGTTCAAATCCGATAGCGGGCTCCTACAATGAGCAGTTCTTC. Protein sequence: CASSSNPIAGSYNEQFF.

The rearrangement uses TRBV7-6 and TRBJ2-7; TRBD2 matches at 10 bases. With V trimmed by 1 base and J by 6 bases, 6 bases remained unmatched. Germline assignment: CDR1 SGHVS and CDR2 FNYEAQ. The CDR3 length is 15 residues. The CDR3 sequence is CASSLEMGLAFEQYF. The CDR3 coding sequence is TGTGCCAGCAGCTTAGAAATGGGACTAGCGTTCGAGCAGTACTTC.

This chain connects TRBV20-1 to TRBJ2-5; 10 bases are shared with TRBD2. The last part of the DNA fits TRBJ2-7 better; the J call may be wrong. The germline V gene has CDR1 DFQATT and CDR2 SNEGSKA (reference sequence). CDR3 length: 15 residues. As DNA, the CDR3 is TGCAGTGCTAGGGACGGGCTAGCGGGAGTTTACGAGCAGTACTTC. Translated, it gives CSARDGLAGVYEQYF.

With respect to this clonotype: Because the CDR3 is missing its conserved closing phenylalanine or tryptophan, this is likely a read error. This chain connects TRBV7-9 to TRBJ2-4; 8 nucleotides line up with TRBD1. CDR1 is SEHNR and CDR2 is FQNEAQ in the germline V gene (reference sequence). V shed 5 bases and J 7 bases; nucleotides not matched to a gene: 7. This CDR3 has 14 amino acids. The CDR3 sequence is CASSAGQGRNIQYL. The CDR3 DNA sequence: TGTGCCAGCAGCGCCGGACAGGGACGGAACATTCAGTACCTC.

On this clonotype: At one of its ends the junction is not consistent with the germline gene, which may arise from a read error. The chain joins TRBV11-3 to TRBJ2-3; D is ambiguous. The CDR3 runs 13 residues. Per the germline V gene, CDR1 is SGHNT and CDR2 is YENEEA. DNA of the CDR3: TGTGCCAGCAGCTTACCAGACACAGATACGCGGTATTTT. Translation gives CASSLPDTDTRYF.

This clonotype was detected a few times. This chain joins TRBV7-9 and TRBJ2-7; 7 bases match TRBD1. V shed 4 bases, J shed 0 bases, and the junction held 9 bases outside the gene matches. The germline V gene has CDR1 SEHNR and CDR2 FQNEAQ (reference sequence). The CDR3 consists of 16 residues. The DNA for the CDR3 is TGTGCCAGCAGCTCCGAAACGACAGGGAGCTCCTACGAGCAGTACTTC. Translation gives CASSSETTGSSYEQYF.

Only a few counts were recorded for this clonotype. The chain combines TRBV28 with TRBJ1-5, with D possibly matching TRBD1 (5 bases). The CDR3 is 15 residues long. The V end was cut by 6 bases, the J end by 7 bases, with 19 bases between. Germline CDR1 is MDHEN and CDR2 is SYDVKM. CDR3 sequence (DNA): TGTGCCAGCAGACGAACGGGGCGGAGAAGGCAGCCCCAGCATTTT. Translation gives CASRRTGRRRQPQHF.

The chain combines TRBV24-1 with TRBJ2-1; 14 bases align to TRBD2. This CDR3 contains 17 residues. Germline CDR1 KGHDR, CDR2 SFDVKD. Trimming cost V 3 bases and J 6 bases; bases outside gene matches: 6. In nucleotides, the CDR3 is TGTGCCACCAGTGATAGGACTAGCGGGAGGAGGGCCAATGAGCAGTTCTTC. It yields the protein CATSDRTSGRRANEQFF.

This clonotype was counted between two and nine times. V is TRBV5-1 and J is TRBJ2-1; 16 bases line up with TRBD2. The CDR3 sequence is 18 residues long. Germline CDR1 reads SGHRS; CDR2 reads YFSETQ. J was trimmed by 8 bases and V by 4 bases; bases with no gene match: 12. For the CDR3, the DNA is TGCGCCAGCAGCCTCAAGGGGACTAGCGGGAGGGCCCGGGATGAGCAGTTCTTC. Protein sequence: CASSLKGTSGRARDEQFF.

The chain employs TRBV15 and TRBJ2-7, with TRBD1 as a possible D gene (5 bases). The CDR3 runs 12 residues. CDR1 and CDR2 from the germline V gene are LNHNV and YYDKDF (reference sequence). Trimming left V 5 bases short and J 0 bases short, with 5 bases between. As DNA, the CDR3 is TGTGCCACCAGCGACAGCTCCTACGAGCAGTACTTC. This translates into CATSDSSYEQYF.

The chain is built from TRBV27 and TRBJ2-5, with 14 positions matching TRBD2. Trimming took 2 bases from V and 11 from J; bases not matched to a gene: 10. This CDR3 has 16 amino acids. Per the germline V gene, CDR1 is MNHEY and CDR2 is SMNVEV (reference sequence). The CDR3 DNA reads TGTGCCAGCAGTTTAGGGACTAGCGGGAGAAACAATGAGCAGTACTTC. Amino acid sequence: CASSLGTSGRNNEQYF.

CDR3 amino acids: CASSLAQTTLTNTEAFF. CDR3 DNA: TGTGCCAGCAGCTTAGCCCAAACAACCCTCACGAACACTGAAGCTTTCTTT. V is TRBV7-2 and J is TRBJ1-1; unclear D gene. Germline V gives CDR1 SGHTA, CDR2 FQGNSA. The CDR3 consists of 17 residues. Deletions cut 0 bases from V and 1 base from J, with 15 bases between.

The V gene is TRBV6-6, the J gene TRBJ1-1; maybe TRBD1 (6 bases). Germline CDR1 and CDR2: MNHNY and SVGAGI (reference sequence). The V and J ends lost 2 bases and 2 bases respectively, with 18 bases between them. The CDR3 covers 17 residues. The CDR3 region has the DNA TGTGCCAGCAGTTACCCCGGGTACAGGGCACTTAACACTGAAGCTTTCTTT. Amino acids: CASSYPGYRALNTEAFF.